This passage covers 14 T cell receptor beta chains from one sample sequenced in a study of early T cells in non-severe SARS-CoV-2 infection. Using its own MiXCR run on the 5' RACE reads, TCRdb lists one record per CDR3 protein. The data hold about 60,000 distinct CDR3 sequences, with roughly 12% observed a single time. The material sequenced was whole blood. The receptors originated from an adult who was a healthcare worker with PCR-confirmed SARS-CoV-2 infection or an uninfected control (not recorded which).

This clonotype was picked up a small number of times. This chain links TRBV29-1 with TRBJ1-1; D remains unclear. The germline CDR1 and CDR2 sequences are SQVTM and ANQGSEA. Trimming took 2 bases from V and 0 from J, leaving 7 bases between them. This CDR3 comprises 13 residues. The CDR3 loop is CSVELRLNTEAFF. The CDR3, as DNA: TGCAGCGTTGAACTCCGGCTGAACACTGAAGCTTTCTTT.

The rearrangement links TRBV20-1 to TRBJ2-7; TRBD2 agrees at 13 bases. This CDR3 spans 15 amino acids. Germline V CDR1 and CDR2: DFQATT, SNEGSKA (reference sequence). The junction had 5 bases not matched to a gene; V was cut back by 2 bases and J by 4 bases. CDR3 region: CSARQMGLAGYEQYF. DNA for the CDR3: TGCAGTGCTAGACAAATGGGACTAGCGGGGTACGAGCAGTACTTC.

This clonotype showed up many times. This chain joins TRBV20-1 and TRBJ2-7; the match to TRBD2 covers 14 bases. The CDR3 runs 17 residues. The J segment lost 0 bases and the V segment lost 6 bases, leaving 10 bases of the junction unmatched. In germline, CDR1 is DFQATT, CDR2 SNEGSKA (reference sequence). CDR3 sequence: CSALPGLAGVISYEQYF. The CDR3, as DNA: TGCAGTGCGCTACCGGGACTAGCGGGAGTAATCTCCTACGAGCAGTACTTC.

The chain combines TRBV29-1 with TRBJ2-2, with D possibly TRBD1 on 5 matching bases. The germline CDR1 and CDR2 sequences are SQVTM and ANQGSEA. The CDR3 runs 15 residues. Trimming took off 2 bases at V and 1 base at J, with 11 bases between the two ends. The CDR3 protein is CSVEIGQGNTGELFF. The CDR3 coding sequence is TGCAGCGTTGAAATCGGCCAGGGGAACACCGGGGAGCTGTTTTTT.

This clonotype was seen repeatedly, ten times or more. The chain is built from TRBV6-2 or TRBV6-3 and TRBJ1-1, with D unclear. V was trimmed by 6 bases and J by 2 bases, leaving 7 bases between them. Per the germline V gene, CDR1 is MNHEY and CDR2 is SVGEGT. This CDR3 contains 12 residues. CDR3 in amino acids: CASSKINTEAFF. DNA of the CDR3: TGTGCCAGCAGCAAAATAAACACTGAAGCTTTCTTT.

The chain combines TRBV10-3 with TRBJ2-7, with D maybe TRBD2 (6 bases). The CDR3 totals 14 residues. V lost 4 bases, J lost 0 bases, and 10 bases lay in between. Germline assignment: CDR1 ENHRY and CDR2 SYGVKD. The CDR3 region is CAISVDGSSYEQYF. The CDR3 coding sequence is TGTGCCATCAGTGTGGACGGGAGCTCCTACGAGCAGTACTTC.

This clonotype has just a few counts. The rearrangement links TRBV5-1 to TRBJ1-4; D gene unclear. CDR3 length: 14 amino acids. V was pared by 4 bases and J by 6 bases, with 13 bases between. Germline CDR1 is SGHRS and CDR2 is YFSETQ. CDR3 sequence: CASSAPTVDEKLFF. DNA for the CDR3: TGCGCCAGCAGCGCCCCCACGGTGGATGAAAAACTGTTTTTT. The full variable domain, its missing parts supplied by reference TRBV5-1 and TRBJ1-4, is KAGVTQTPRYLIKTRGQQVTLSCSPISGHRSVSWYQQTPGQGLQFLFEYFSETQRNKGNFPGRFSGRQFSNSRSEMNVSTLELGDSALYLCASSAPTVDEKLFFGSGTQLSVL.

The CDR3 DNA follows: TGTGCCAGCAGCTTTGGACAGGGGGTCTACGAGCAGTACTTC. Translating it yields CASSFGQGVYEQYF. J is TRBJ2-7 and V is TRBV7-8; the match to TRBD1 covers 10 bases. After removal of 3 bases from V and 3 bases from J, the junction contained 2 bases not matched to a gene. Germline V gene lookup returns CDR1 SGHVS and CDR2 FQNEAQ. This CDR3 has 14 amino acids. The full variable domain, with the rest looked up from reference TRBV7-8 and TRBJ2-7, is GAGVSQSPRYKVAKRGQDVALRCDPISGHVSLFWYQQALGQGPEFLTYFQNEAQLDKSGLPSDRFFAERPEGSVSTLKIQRTQQEDSAVYLCASSFGQGVYEQYFGPGTRLTVT.

V gene TRBV4-3 combines with J gene TRBJ2-7; D gene unclear. V lost 0 bases to trimming and J lost 0 bases, with 9 bases between them. CDR3 size: 15 residues. The germline V gene has CDR1 LGHNA and CDR2 YSLEER. For the CDR3, the DNA is TGCGCCAGCAGCCAAGATCTCGGCACCTCCTACGAGCAGTACTTC. Translation gives CASSQDLGTSYEQYF.

V gene TRBV5-1 combines with J gene TRBJ1-6; 7 bases are a match to TRBD1. The CDR3 is made up of 16 amino acids. Germline V gives CDR1 SGHRS, CDR2 YFSETQ. Trimming removed 5 bases from V and 8 bases from J; junction bases left unmatched: 13. CDR3 coding DNA: TGCGCCAGCAGTTTGACGCCCGGACAGGACTATTCACCCCTCCACTTT. Encoded protein: CASSLTPGQDYSPLHF.

The rearrangement links TRBV11-2 to TRBJ2-5; 12 bases map to TRBD2. V shed 5 bases, J shed 3 bases, and the junction held 10 bases outside the gene matches. CDR1 and CDR2 (germline): SGHAT, FQNNGV. This CDR3 spans 17 amino acids. As DNA, the CDR3 is TGTGCCAGCAGCCGTGGAACTAGCGGGAGGTTCGAAGAGACCCAGTACTTC. Its protein product is CASSRGTSGRFEETQYF.

V usage is TRBV29-1 and J usage is TRBJ2-3; 9 positions match TRBD2. CDR3 size: 13 residues. The J segment lost 5 bases and the V segment lost 3 bases, leaving 3 bases of the junction unmatched. The V gene's germline CDR1 is SQVTM and CDR2 ANQGSEA. The CDR3 is CSVDRAGGDTQYF. The CDR3 DNA reads TGCAGCGTTGATAGAGCGGGAGGAGATACGCAGTATTTT.

The V and J genes are TRBV12-5 and TRBJ1-1, with D maybe TRBD1 (6 bases). The CDR3 contains 15 residues. Trimming removed 5 bases from V and 5 bases from J, with 18 bases in between. Germline V gives CDR1 LGHNT, CDR2 FRNRAP. The CDR3 coding sequence is TGTGCTAGTGGTCGACAGGTAGCTCGGATGACTGAAGCTTTCTTT. Translation gives CASGRQVARMTEAFF. Variable domain in full (rest from reference TRBV12-5 and TRBJ1-1): DARVTQTPRHKVTEMGQEVTMRCQPILGHNTVFWYRQTMMQGLELLAYFRNRAPLDDSGMPKDRFSAEMPDATLATLKIQPSEPRDSAVYFCASGRQVARMTEAFFGQGTRLTVV.

A few counts support this clonotype. This chain uses TRBV5-6 with TRBJ2-3, with D uncertain. Trimming cost V 4 bases and J 5 bases, with 8 bases left between them. The CDR3 has 12 amino acids. Germline assignment: CDR1 SGHDT and CDR2 YYEEEE. The CDR3 region is CASSNQGDTQYF. CDR3 nucleotide sequence: TGTGCCAGCAGCAACCAAGGAGATACGCAGTATTTT.